This is a list of T cell receptor beta chains from one sample in a study of blood T cell repertoires in COVID-19. TCRdb's table, derived via immunoSEQ multiplex PCR, lists solely in-frame clones and lacks some. Of about 170,000 clones listed, 70% to 80% are singletons. Sequencing was carried out using PBMCs or T cells enriched from blood (not recorded which). These receptors all come from a woman aged 70-85 years in a cohort exposed to, infected with or recovered from COVID-19 (not recorded which). Each CDR3 is given with its conserved first and last residue. D genes are given only for firm matches. Rows give clone size only sometimes, using once, few, many, or a class for an expanded clone.

V gene: TRBV29-1; D gene: -; J gene: TRBJ1-1; clone size: -; CDR3 DNA: TGCAGCGGGACTACGGACACTGAAGCTTTCTTT; CDR3 protein: CSGTTDTEAFF
V gene: TRBV28; D gene: -; J gene: TRBJ2-3; clone size: -; CDR3 DNA: TGTGCCAGCAGTTCAGGGGGGTTCCCAGATACGCAGTATTTT; CDR3 protein: CASSSGGFPDTQYF
V gene: TRBV6-5; D gene: TRBD1; J gene: TRBJ1-3; clone size: -; CDR3 DNA: TGTGCCAGCAGCTACGACAGGGGGTATGGAAACACCATATATTTT; CDR3 protein: CASSYDRGYGNTIYF
V gene: TRBV11-2; D gene: -; J gene: TRBJ2-1; clone size: -; CDR3 DNA: TGTGCCAGCAGCTTAGACGCGGGAAACTTCAATGAGCAGTTCTTC; CDR3 protein: CASSLDAGNFNEQFF
V gene: TRBV6-6; D gene: TRBD1; J gene: TRBJ2-6; clone size: -; CDR3 DNA: TGTGCCAGCAGTCCCCGGGACAGGGCCCCACTGACTTTC; CDR3 protein: CASSPRDRAPLTF
V gene: TRBV4-2; D gene: -; J gene: TRBJ2-7; clone size: once; CDR3 DNA: TGTGCCAGCAGCCAAGATTATAAAGAGCAGTACTTC; CDR3 protein: CASSQDYKEQYF
V gene: TRBV28; D gene: TRBD1; J gene: TRBJ2-7; clone size: -; CDR3 DNA: TGTGCCAGCAGTACGATACAGGGGGAATGGAACGAGCAGTACTTC; CDR3 protein: CASSTIQGEWNEQYF
V gene: TRBV27; D gene: TRBD1; J gene: TRBJ1-1; clone size: -; CDR3 DNA: TGTGCCAGCAGTTTAGTGGGTGGGACAGGGGGCTCCGAAGGGGCTTTCTTT; CDR3 protein: CASSLVGGTGGSEGAFF
V gene: TRBV28; D gene: TRBD2; J gene: TRBJ2-7; clone size: -; CDR3 DNA: TGTGCCAGCAGTCCCCCCCGGTGGGGGGGAGAGCAGTACTTC; CDR3 protein: CASSPPRWGGEQYF
V gene: TRBV7-5; D gene: -; J gene: TRBJ1-5; clone size: few; CDR3 DNA: TGTGCCAGAAGCTTAGGAGAGGGTCCTATCAATCAGCCCCAGCATTTT; CDR3 protein: CARSLGEGPINQPQHF
V gene: TRBV11-3; D gene: -; J gene: TRBJ2-5; clone size: -; CDR3 DNA: TGTGCCAGCAGCCGAGACGGACAGTCGGGAGGGACCCAGTACTTC; CDR3 protein: CASSRDGQSGGTQYF
V gene: TRBV6-5; D gene: -; J gene: TRBJ1-2; clone size: -; CDR3 DNA: TGTGCCAGCGGTCGGCAGGGCGGCTATGGCTACACCTTC; CDR3 protein: CASGRQGGYGYTF
V gene: TRBV28; D gene: TRBD1; J gene: TRBJ2-3; clone size: -; CDR3 DNA: TGTGCCAGCAAACTTCTCGACAGGGGAGGAGATACGCAGTATTTT; CDR3 protein: CASKLLDRGGDTQYF
V gene: TRBV9; D gene: TRBD1; J gene: TRBJ1-3; clone size: -; CDR3 DNA: TGTGCCAGCAGCACAGGGGTTCATGGAAACACCATATATTTT; CDR3 protein: CASSTGVHGNTIYF
V gene: TRBV3-1/TRBV3-2; D gene: -; J gene: TRBJ1-5; clone size: -; CDR3 DNA: TGTGCCAGCAGCCAAGACAGTGACAATCAGCCCCAGCATTTT; CDR3 protein: CASSQDSDNQPQHF
V gene: TRBV24-1; D gene: TRBD1; J gene: TRBJ2-1; clone size: -; CDR3 DNA: TGTGCCACCCAGGGGACAGGGGGAGGCAATGAGCAGTTCTTC; CDR3 protein: CATQGTGGGNEQFF
V gene: TRBV5-1; D gene: -; J gene: TRBJ2-7; clone size: many; CDR3 DNA: TGCGCCAGCAGGGAGGGGACCGACTTCTACGAGCAGTACTTC; CDR3 protein: CASREGTDFYEQYF
V gene: TRBV6-5; D gene: -; J gene: TRBJ2-3; clone size: -; CDR3 DNA: TGTGCCAGCAGCCAGGGGACCACAGATACGCAGTATTTT; CDR3 protein: CASSQGTTDTQYF
V gene: TRBV3-1/TRBV3-2; D gene: TRBD2; J gene: TRBJ2-2; clone size: -; CDR3 DNA: TGTGCCAGCAGCCATTGGACTAGGGGCGCCGGGGAGCTGTTTTTT; CDR3 protein: CASSHWTRGAGELFF
V gene: TRBV27; D gene: TRBD2; J gene: TRBJ2-1; clone size: -; CDR3 DNA: TGTGCCAGCAGTTTTGGGCTAGCGGGATTAAATGAGCAGTTCTTC; CDR3 protein: CASSFGLAGLNEQFF
V gene: TRBV4-1; D gene: -; J gene: TRBJ2-7; clone size: -; CDR3 DNA: TGCGCCAGCAGCCAAAAGGACGGGACCTACGAGCAGTACTTC; CDR3 protein: CASSQKDGTYEQYF
V gene: TRBV5-1; D gene: TRBD2; J gene: TRBJ2-1; clone size: -; CDR3 DNA: TGCGCCAGCAGCTTCGGACTAGCGGGATTGGATGAGCAGTTCTTC; CDR3 protein: CASSFGLAGLDEQFF
V gene: TRBV12-5; D gene: TRBD1; J gene: TRBJ2-2; clone size: -; CDR3 DNA: TGTGCTAGTGCCCCGATGACAGGGCCGAACACCGGGGAGCTGTTTTTT; CDR3 protein: CASAPMTGPNTGELFF
V gene: TRBV5-1; D gene: -; J gene: TRBJ1-1; clone size: many; CDR3 DNA: TGCGCCAGCAGCTTGGAAGCAGGGAATACGGCTGAAGCTTTCTTT; CDR3 protein: CASSLEAGNTAEAFF
V gene: TRBV7-6; D gene: -; J gene: TRBJ2-3; clone size: -; CDR3 DNA: TGTGCCAGCAGCTTAGGTAGTACCCTGAGCACAGATACGCAGTATTTT; CDR3 protein: CASSLGSTLSTDTQYF
V gene: TRBV3-1/TRBV3-2; D gene: -; J gene: TRBJ2-6; clone size: -; CDR3 DNA: TGTGCCAGCAGCCATCTGCAGACGGGCTCTGGGGCCAACGTCCTGACTTTC; CDR3 protein: CASSHLQTGSGANVLTF
V gene: TRBV19; D gene: -; J gene: TRBJ2-2; clone size: few; CDR3 DNA: TGTGCCAGTAGTATCGGACAGAACACCGGGGAGCTGTTTTTT; CDR3 protein: CASSIGQNTGELFF
V gene: TRBV19; D gene: TRBD2; J gene: TRBJ2-3; clone size: -; CDR3 DNA: TGTGCCAGTAGTATTGGGGGGGCAGATACGCAGTATTTT; CDR3 protein: CASSIGGADTQYF
V gene: TRBV4-1; D gene: TRBD1; J gene: TRBJ1-4; clone size: -; CDR3 DNA: TGCGCCAGCAGCCAAGGGCCCGGGACAGCTAATGAAAAACTGTTTTTT; CDR3 protein: CASSQGPGTANEKLFF
V gene: TRBV18; D gene: -; J gene: TRBJ1-1; clone size: -; CDR3 DNA: TGTGCCAGCTCACCCCCAGGTTCAAGAGCTTTCTTT; CDR3 protein: CASSPPGSRAFF
V gene: TRBV7-3; D gene: TRBD2; J gene: TRBJ2-1; clone size: -; CDR3 DNA: TGTGCCAGCAGCGACGGCCGACTAGCGGGAGTGAAGGGTGAGCAGTTCTTC; CDR3 protein: CASSDGRLAGVKGEQFF
V gene: TRBV7-4; D gene: -; J gene: TRBJ1-4; clone size: few; CDR3 DNA: TGTGCCAGCAGCTTTGGCCCCCGAGGGGAAAAACTGTTTTTT; CDR3 protein: CASSFGPRGEKLFF